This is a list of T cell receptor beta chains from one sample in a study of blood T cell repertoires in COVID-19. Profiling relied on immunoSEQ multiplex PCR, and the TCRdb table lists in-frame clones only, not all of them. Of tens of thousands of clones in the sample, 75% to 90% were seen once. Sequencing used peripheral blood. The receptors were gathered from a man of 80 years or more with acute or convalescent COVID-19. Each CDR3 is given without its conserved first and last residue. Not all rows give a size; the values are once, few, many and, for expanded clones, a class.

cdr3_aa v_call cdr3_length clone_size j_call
ASKSGDRSPYNEQF TRBV28 14 few TRBJ2-1
ASSQVSFAQVGPGELF TRBV3-1/TRBV3-2 16 . TRBJ2-2
ASGEGGGYT TRBV30 9 . TRBJ1-2
ASSLLAGVKNEQF TRBV27 13 . TRBJ2-1
ASSPTQGANYGYT TRBV27 13 . TRBJ1-2
ASSFFASRDTQY TRBV28 12 . TRBJ2-3
ASSEFGTAFSGNTIY TRBV6-1 15 . TRBJ1-3
ASSTGQDATNEKLF TRBV5-1 14 . TRBJ1-4
ASSLDGTGRSYEQY TRBV7-2 14 . TRBJ2-7
ASSFNRENGYT TRBV5-5 11 . TRBJ1-2
AWSVQGQLGYT TRBV30 11 few TRBJ1-2
ASSYSSGVLNTEAF TRBV6-5 14 . TRBJ1-1
ASSKILEGRDGYAEAF TRBV21-1 16 . TRBJ1-1
ASSLRDRGGELF TRBV7-9 12 . TRBJ2-2
ASSPPTQRSPLH TRBV18 12 . TRBJ1-6
ASSLVTGANVLT TRBV11-2 12 . TRBJ2-6